These T cell receptor beta chains were read from a single sample in a study of T cell repertoires in cytomegalovirus infection. The antigens of these receptors remain unknown. TCRdb called the reads again in MiXCR, with one record for every CDR3 protein. This table holds 650,000 to 850,000 distinct CDR3 sequences, 25% to 30% found once. This specimen consisted of cultured CD8+ T cells from PBMCs, obtained from culture after CMV antigen stimulation. The receptors were gathered from a human donor in good health (CMV status not recorded). Some clones in this sample may be carry-over from other donors' samples. The CDR3 runs from the conserved cysteine through the conserved F or W. Each record gives: V gene, D gene, clone size, CDR3 protein. D genes are given only for firm matches. Only part of the rows carry a size: once, few, many, or a class if the clone is expanded.

v_call: TRBV28
d_call: .
clone_size: .
cdr3_aa: CASSRITGELFF

v_call: TRBV9
d_call: TRBD1
clone_size: .
cdr3_aa: CASSVGGTAGGGPLHF

v_call: TRBV4-3
d_call: .
clone_size: few
cdr3_aa: CASSFHPPEGGGEKLFF

v_call: TRBV6-5
d_call: .
clone_size: .
cdr3_aa: CASSLGLSYGYTF

v_call: TRBV7-9
d_call: .
clone_size: .
cdr3_aa: CASSFSGTYTDTQYF

v_call: TRBV7-6
d_call: TRBD2
clone_size: .
cdr3_aa: CASSPSGTILNIQYF

v_call: TRBV6-1
d_call: TRBD1
clone_size: .
cdr3_aa: CASSGTGSSETQYF

v_call: TRBV20-1
d_call: .
clone_size: few
cdr3_aa: CSASPWQGSSPLHF

v_call: TRBV6-5
d_call: TRBD2
clone_size: once
cdr3_aa: CASSRTSGETQYF

v_call: TRBV5-8
d_call: .
clone_size: few
cdr3_aa: CASGFWAATYNEQFF

v_call: TRBV9
d_call: .
clone_size: .
cdr3_aa: CASSLKEGAHGYTF

v_call: TRBV12-3/TRBV12-4
d_call: .
clone_size: .
cdr3_aa: CASSREQTYEQYF

v_call: TRBV15
d_call: TRBD1
clone_size: .
cdr3_aa: CATSRGTGRETQYF

v_call: TRBV11-1
d_call: .
clone_size: many
cdr3_aa: CASSSDSSYEQYF

v_call: TRBV15
d_call: .
clone_size: .
cdr3_aa: CATSITGNEQFF

v_call: TRBV6-8
d_call: .
clone_size: .
cdr3_aa: CASSYRDINYGYTF

v_call: TRBV7-9
d_call: .
clone_size: many
cdr3_aa: CASSLAAGALYNEQFF

v_call: TRBV7-6
d_call: TRBD2
clone_size: .
cdr3_aa: CASSSIAGAEYNEQLF

v_call: TRBV6-6
d_call: .
clone_size: .
cdr3_aa: CASSYLASETGELFF

v_call: TRBV2
d_call: .
clone_size: few
cdr3_aa: CASRAKPEEYTNYGYTF

v_call: TRBV7-2
d_call: .
clone_size: many
cdr3_aa: CASRHNSGAYTEAFF

v_call: TRBV6-8
d_call: TRBD2
clone_size: .
cdr3_aa: CASRRTSGVVNEQFF

v_call: TRBV7-9
d_call: .
clone_size: many
cdr3_aa: CASSLQSLQEVYGYTF

v_call: TRBV12-3/TRBV12-4
d_call: .
clone_size: .
cdr3_aa: CASSLAGAGREAFF

v_call: TRBV7-2
d_call: .
clone_size: .
cdr3_aa: CASGLMGQETQYF

v_call: TRBV7-9
d_call: .
clone_size: many
cdr3_aa: CASSSSGGNYGYTF

v_call: TRBV11-2
d_call: .
clone_size: few
cdr3_aa: CASSLVPRPTTGELFF